This TCR beta chain emerged from a study of T cells in Graves' hyperthyroidism and ophthalmopathy. Study results and caveats: A median around 5.9 months before onset, the model predicted ophthalmopathy. A 13 V-J model separated ophthalmopathy from stable hyperthyroidism.

On this clonotype: The antigen remains unidentified.

RNA transcripts gave rise to amplified TCR beta CDR3 regions. Researchers ran a first-round RT-PCR on the TCR CDR3 using the HTBI primer set. TCRdb fed the multiplex PCR reads into MiXCR, producing one record per CDR3 protein. The table includes approximately 700,000 distinct CDR3 sequences, just under 45% detected once. The TCR originated in an adult man with Graves' disease, either hyperthyroidism or ophthalmopathy (not recorded which). The sample consisted of peripheral blood or thyroid tissue (not recorded which).

In DNA, the CDR3 is TGTGCCAGCAGCTCCGGACAGGCTATGTACTATGGCTACACCTTC. It yields the protein CASSSGQAMYYGYTF. This rearrangement joins TRBV7-1 to TRBJ1-2; 7 nucleotides agree with TRBD1. TRBV7-1 falls under the ORF class, with uncertain function. J lost 3 bases, V lost 3 bases, and 7 bases had no gene match. The CDR3 runs to 15 residues.